Shown below are 27 T cell receptor beta chains from a single sample sequenced in a study of control samples from healthy donors and cancer patients (dated by TCRdb to between 2020 and 2021). The library was obtained by the immunoSEQ multiplex PCR assay. In TCRdb, the immuneACCESS table is reduced to in-frame sequences with V and J assigned. These tables do not hold every clone; where another copy was compared, an unresolved V gene accounts for under half, and the others remain unexplained. The sample records about 160,000 clones, about 90% of which are singletons. 12% of the sample is taken by the ten largest. The sample was blood. The receptors derive from a man aged 25-45 years in good health.

V usage is TRBV7-9 and J usage is TRBJ1-2; D remains unclear. Trimming pared 2 bases from V and 2 bases from J, leaving 3 bases between. The CDR3 spans 12 residues. Germline V lookup: CDR1 SEHNR, CDR2 FQNEAQ (reference sequence). The CDR3 DNA follows: TGTGCCAGCAGCTTAATGAACTATGGCTACACCTTC. Its protein product is CASSLMNYGYTF.

V gene TRBV6-5 combines with J gene TRBJ1-2; 7 nucleotides match TRBD1. The junction had 15 bases not matched to a gene; V was cut back by 6 bases and J by 8 bases. Germline V gene lookup returns CDR1 MNHEY and CDR2 SVGAGI. The CDR3 has 15 amino acids. The CDR3 DNA reads TGTGCCAGCAGAGACACTATAGTTAGGACAGGCGGCTACACCTTC. Its protein product is CASRDTIVRTGGYTF.

V usage is TRBV5-8 and J usage is TRBJ2-2; D might be TRBD2 (6 bases). The germline V gene encodes CDR1 SGHTS and CDR2 YDEGEE. The CDR3 has 15 amino acids. Trimming removed 2 bases at V and 7 bases at J, with 15 bases between. The CDR3, as DNA: TGTGCCAGCAGCTTCCTCCGGGGGAGAGACGGGGAGCTGTTTTTT. This translates into CASSFLRGRDGELFF.

The V call is TRBV7-8, the J call TRBJ2-2; perhaps TRBD2 as D (7 bases). CDR1 and CDR2 (germline): SGHVS, FQNEAQ. Trimming removed 1 base from V and 4 bases from J, with 22 bases in between. CDR3 length equals 19 residues. The CDR3, as DNA: TGTGCCAGCAGCTTAGGGGCCGGCGGGGGCCAGAGACGCACCGGGGAGCTGTTTTTT. It encodes CASSLGAGGGQRRTGELFF.

V gene TRBV10-3 combines with J gene TRBJ2-2, with a tentative D call TRBD1 (5 bases). With 3 bases removed from V and 1 base from J, the gap between germline ends came to 6 bases. This CDR3 comprises 14 residues. The germline CDR1 and CDR2 sequences are ENHRY and SYGVKD. The CDR3 sequence is CAISDRENTGELFF. The CDR3 region has the DNA TGTGCCATCAGTGACAGGGAGAACACCGGGGAGCTGTTTTTT.

This rearrangement joins TRBV5-4 to TRBJ2-7; 7 bases line up with TRBD2. The CDR3 is made up of 12 amino acids. V was pared by 9 bases and J by 5 bases, with 8 bases of the junction left unmatched. Germline V gene lookup returns CDR1 SGHNT and CDR2 YYREEE (reference sequence). The CDR3 is CATGLPRDEQYF. Written as DNA, the CDR3 is TGTGCCACGGGACTACCCCGGGACGAGCAGTACTTC.

The chain carries TRBV6-5 and TRBJ1-5; a weak D match, TRBD1 (5 bases). V lost 6 bases, J lost 0 bases, and 9 bases lay in between. The CDR3 totals 14 residues. Germline loops: CDR1 MNHEY, CDR2 SVGAGI. The CDR3 sequence is CASSGHPSNQPQHF. The CDR3 coding sequence is TGTGCCAGCAGCGGACATCCTAGCAATCAGCCCCAGCATTTT.

The V gene is TRBV5-4, the J gene TRBJ1-3, with a weak D call TRBD1 (5 bases). The germline V and J ends were trimmed by 4 bases and 0 bases, with 8 bases remaining between them. Germline V gives CDR1 SGHNT, CDR2 YYREEE (reference sequence). CDR3 size: 14 residues. The chain's CDR3 is CASSPGGSGNTIYF. DNA for the CDR3: TGTGCCAGCAGCCCGGGGGGCTCTGGAAACACCATATATTTT.

The chain employs TRBV27 and TRBJ2-3; D call uncertain. There are 15 residues in the CDR3. The V gene's germline CDR1 is MNHEY and CDR2 SMNVEV (reference sequence). V was shortened by 8 bases and J by 0 bases, with 15 bases between the two germline ends. CDR3 bases: TGTGCCAGCCGCCCTTGGGGATCTAGCACAGATACGCAGTATTTT. Protein: CASRPWGSSTDTQYF.

The sample holds a few counts of this clone. The rearrangement links TRBV7-9 to TRBJ2-1, with TRBD1 matching 9 bases. The trim removed 7 bases at V and 4 bases at J, leaving 8 bases unmatched. Germline V CDR1 and CDR2: SEHNR, FQNEAQ (reference sequence). The length of the CDR3 is 15 residues. This CDR3 is CASTPGGQGYNEQFF. Written as DNA, the CDR3 is TGTGCCAGCACCCCGGGGGGACAGGGTTACAATGAGCAGTTCTTC.

This chain uses TRBV5-6 with TRBJ2-3; 9 nucleotides align to TRBD1. The J segment lost 9 bases and the V segment lost 1 base, leaving 3 bases of the junction unmatched. The CDR3 spans 13 residues. The germline V gene encodes CDR1 SGHDT and CDR2 YYEEEE. The CDR3 nucleotides read TGTGCCAGCAGCTTGCACGGGACAGGGACGCAGTATTTT. It specifies CASSLHGTGTQYF.

The chain joins TRBV10-3 to TRBJ2-2; perhaps D is TRBD1 or TRBD2 (5 bases each). CDR1 is ENHRY, CDR2 SYGVKD, per germline. The CDR3 has 17 residues. Trimming pared 0 bases from V and 0 bases from J, leaving 11 bases between. The CDR3 here is CAISESEKGPNTGELFF. The CDR3, as DNA: TGTGCCATCAGTGAGTCCGAAAAGGGACCGAACACCGGGGAGCTGTTTTTT.

The chain joins TRBV19 to TRBJ2-5, with a tentative D call TRBD2 (7 bases). Germline values: CDR1 LNHDA, CDR2 SQIVND (reference sequence). V lost 11 bases and J 1 base, leaving 17 bases between the germline ends. This CDR3 region has 14 residues. CDR3 loop: CASQDGGAQETQYF. The DNA for the CDR3 is TGTGCCTCTCAGGATGGGGGGGCCCAAGAGACCCAGTACTTC.

Only one count was recorded for this clone. The chain recombines TRBV12-3 or TRBV12-4 with TRBJ2-1, with D possibly being TRBD2 (6 bases). CDR3 size: 11 residues. V dropped 6 bases and J dropped 9 bases, with 9 bases sitting between them. CDR3 in DNA: TGTGCCAGCAGCATGGGACTTGAGCAGTTCTTC. Protein: CASSMGLEQFF.

This clone has a single count. The V call is TRBV6-5, the J call TRBJ2-7; 11 bases are a match to TRBD2. The germline V gene encodes CDR1 MNHEY and CDR2 SVGAGI. The J segment lost 4 bases and the V segment lost 4 bases, leaving 0 bases of the junction unmatched. The CDR3 spans 13 residues. CDR3: CASSLAGGYEQYF. The CDR3 nucleotides are TGTGCCAGCAGTTTAGCGGGAGGGTACGAGCAGTACTTC.

This clone showed up just a few times. The CDR3 DNA reads TGTGCCAGCAATTTGGACGGGTCGAACACTGAAGCTTTCTTT. It yields the protein CASNLDGSNTEAFF. The chain carries TRBV2 and TRBJ1-1; D unresolved. Germline V gives CDR1 SNHLY, CDR2 FYNNEI. Trimming took 7 bases from V and 1 from J, leaving 13 bases between them. This CDR3 contains 14 residues.

The chain couples TRBV10-3 to TRBJ2-2, with TRBD2 matching 15 bases. Germline CDR1 and CDR2: ENHRY and SYGVKD. The V gene end was trimmed by 8 bases and the J gene end by 5 bases; junction bases not matched to a gene: 21. This CDR3 has 21 amino acids. CDR3: CAIGGPTGLAGGVWVTGELFF. The CDR3 nucleotides read TGTGCCATCGGCGGGCCGACCGGACTAGCGGGGGGGGTCTGGGTGACCGGGGAGCTGTTTTTT.

The chain couples TRBV29-1 to TRBJ1-1, with 7 bases matching TRBD1. Losses at the gene ends were 7 bases for V and 7 bases for J; bases not matched to a gene: 6. Per the germline V gene, CDR1 is SQVTM and CDR2 is ANQGSEA. The CDR3 has 11 amino acids. Written as DNA, the CDR3 is TGCAGCGCACGACAGGGCGGTGAAGCTTTCTTT. Its translation is CSARQGGEAFF.

The rearrangement uses TRBV11-2 and TRBJ2-4, with D uncertain. Trimming shortened V by 3 bases and J by 2 bases, and 14 bases separated the two germline ends. Per germline, CDR1 SGHAT and CDR2 FQNNGV. There are 16 residues in the CDR3. Here the CDR3 reads CASSFTVDLTKNIQYF. CDR3 nucleotides: TGTGCCAGCAGCTTTACTGTCGACCTAACCAAAAACATTCAGTACTTC.

V usage is TRBV6-5 and J usage is TRBJ2-5; TRBD1 or TRBD2 may be the D gene (5 bases each). Trimming removed 0 bases from V and 8 bases from J, with 13 bases in between. Germline loops: CDR1 MNHEY, CDR2 SVGAGI. The CDR3 consists of 14 residues. CDR3 sequence (DNA): TGTGCCAGCAGTTACTCGAGGGGCGCCGGAACCCAGTACTTC. Translated, it gives CASSYSRGAGTQYF.

DNA for the CDR3: TGTGCCAGCAGCTTACTGGACAGTAAAGAAGCTTTCTTT. Translated, it gives CASSLLDSKEAFF. The J gene is TRBJ1-1, the V gene TRBV7-3; TRBD1 is a possible D gene (6 bases). The CDR3 is made up of 13 amino acids. Germline V gene lookup returns CDR1 SGHTA and CDR2 FQGTGA. V lost 2 bases and J 8 bases, leaving 12 bases between the germline ends.

The chain links TRBV14 to TRBJ2-7; D remains unclear. CDR1 is SGHDN and CDR2 is FVKESK in the germline V gene. The CDR3 is made up of 12 amino acids. Trimming took off 1 base at V and 3 bases at J, with 4 bases between the two ends. CDR3 sequence (DNA): TGTGCCAGCAGCCAAGGTGGCTACGAGCAGTACTTC. It encodes CASSQGGYEQYF.

V gene TRBV7-8 combines with J gene TRBJ1-4, with D tentatively TRBD1 (5 bases). Germline CDR1 reads SGHVS; CDR2 reads FQNEAQ. This CDR3 is built from 18 residues. Between the trimmed V and J ends, which lost 2 bases and 0 bases, there was a span of 16 bases. CDR3: CASSLRSSRGATNEKLFF. The CDR3 DNA reads as TGTGCCAGCAGCTTAAGAAGCTCACGAGGGGCAACTAATGAAAAACTGTTTTTT.

The V gene is TRBV7-9, the J gene TRBJ1-1; D ambiguous. Trimming cost V 5 bases and J 1 base, with 8 bases left between them. CDR1 and CDR2 from the germline V gene are SEHNR and FQNEAQ (reference sequence). CDR3 length equals 13 residues. CDR3 in amino acids: CASSPSTNTEAFF. CDR3 coding DNA: TGTGCCAGCAGCCCATCCACGAACACTGAAGCTTTCTTT.

The chain is built from TRBV5-1 and TRBJ1-2; weak D call: TRBD1 (6 bases). Germline CDR1 and CDR2: SGHRS and YFSETQ. This CDR3 spans 16 amino acids. The V end lost 0 bases, the J end lost 2 bases, and 14 bases lay between the germline ends. In DNA form, the CDR3 reads TGCGCCAGCAGCTTGGAGGCCACGACAGGCAACTATGGCTACACCTTC. Its translation is CASSLEATTGNYGYTF. The whole variable domain, filled in from reference TRBV5-1 and TRBJ1-2, reads KAGVTQTPRYLIKTRGQQVTLSCSPISGHRSVSWYQQTPGQGLQFLFEYFSETQRNKGNFPGRFSGRQFSNSRSEMNVSTLELGDSALYLCASSLEATTGNYGYTFGSGTRLTVV.

The chain employs TRBV7-2 and TRBJ1-2; 9 bases agree with TRBD1. Germline trimming cut 4 bases from V and 5 bases from J; bases unmatched to any gene: 8. Germline-derived CDR1 and CDR2 are SGHTA and FQGNSA. The CDR3 extends over 15 amino acids. Here the CDR3 reads CASSSTPTGGYGYTF. CDR3 sequence (DNA): TGTGCCAGCAGCTCAACCCCGACAGGGGGATATGGCTACACCTTC.

The DNA for the CDR3 is TGTGCCACCAGCAGAGAGTGGACAGGGGTGAGGGAAAACACCATATATTTT. Its translation: CATSREWTGVRENTIYF. The gene calls are TRBV15 and TRBJ1-3; 9 bases line up with TRBD1. CDR1 and CDR2 from the germline V gene are LNHNV and YYDKDF (reference sequence). Unmatched junction bases numbered 9, after V lost 0 bases and J lost 6 bases. This CDR3 is built from 17 residues.